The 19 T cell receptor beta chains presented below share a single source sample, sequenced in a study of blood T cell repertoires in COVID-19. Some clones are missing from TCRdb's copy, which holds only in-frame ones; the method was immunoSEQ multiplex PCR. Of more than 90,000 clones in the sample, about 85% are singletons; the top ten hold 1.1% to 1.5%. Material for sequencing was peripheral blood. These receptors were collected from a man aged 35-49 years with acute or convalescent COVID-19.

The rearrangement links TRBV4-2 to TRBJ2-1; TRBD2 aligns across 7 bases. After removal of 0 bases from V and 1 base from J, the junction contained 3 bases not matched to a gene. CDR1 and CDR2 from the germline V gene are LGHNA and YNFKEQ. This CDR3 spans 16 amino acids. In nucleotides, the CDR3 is TGTGCCAGCAGCCAAGAACTAGCGCCATCCTACAATGAGCAGTTCTTC. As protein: CASSQELAPSYNEQFF.

The CDR3: CASSLTGSGNTIYF. CDR3 coding DNA: TGTGCCAGCAGCTTGACGGGCTCTGGAAACACCATATATTTT. This chain connects TRBV5-8 to TRBJ1-3; D gene ambiguous. Germline assignment: CDR1 SGHTS and CDR2 YDEGEE. The length of the CDR3 is 14 residues. V shed 1 base and J shed 0 bases, with 5 bases lying between them.

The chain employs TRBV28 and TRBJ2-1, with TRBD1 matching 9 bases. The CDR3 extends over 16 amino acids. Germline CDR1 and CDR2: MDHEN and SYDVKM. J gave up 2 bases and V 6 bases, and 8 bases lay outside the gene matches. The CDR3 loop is CASRTRDRATYNEQFF. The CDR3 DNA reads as TGTGCCAGCAGAACCCGGGACAGGGCCACCTACAATGAGCAGTTCTTC.

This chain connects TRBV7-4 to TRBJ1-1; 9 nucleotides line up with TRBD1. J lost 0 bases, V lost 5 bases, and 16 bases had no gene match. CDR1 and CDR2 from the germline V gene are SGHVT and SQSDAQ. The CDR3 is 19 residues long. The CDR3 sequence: CASSATKTHRGLLNTEAFF. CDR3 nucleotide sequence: TGTGCCAGCAGCGCCACGAAAACTCACAGGGGGCTTTTGAACACTGAAGCTTTCTTT.

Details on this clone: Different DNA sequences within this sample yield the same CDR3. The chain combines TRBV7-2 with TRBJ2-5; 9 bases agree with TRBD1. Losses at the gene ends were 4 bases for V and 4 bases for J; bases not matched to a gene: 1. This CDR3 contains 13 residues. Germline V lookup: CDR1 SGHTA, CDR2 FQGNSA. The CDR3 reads CASSSDRGETQYF. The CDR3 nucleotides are TGTGCCAGCAGCTCGGACAGGGGAGAGACCCAGTACTTC.

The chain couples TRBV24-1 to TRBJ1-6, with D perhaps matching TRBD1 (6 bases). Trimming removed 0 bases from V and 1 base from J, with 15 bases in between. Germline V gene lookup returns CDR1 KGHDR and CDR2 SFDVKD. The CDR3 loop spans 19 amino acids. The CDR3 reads CATSDLPQQGKSYNSPLHF. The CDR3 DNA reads TGTGCCACCAGTGATTTGCCCCAACAGGGAAAGTCCTATAATTCACCCCTCCACTTT.

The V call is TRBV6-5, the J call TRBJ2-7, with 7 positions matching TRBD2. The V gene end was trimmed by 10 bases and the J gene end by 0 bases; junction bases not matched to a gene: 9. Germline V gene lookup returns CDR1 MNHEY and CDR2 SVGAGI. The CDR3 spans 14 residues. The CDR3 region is CATSVAGLSYEQYF. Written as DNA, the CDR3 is TGTGCCACATCTGTAGCGGGTCTCTCCTACGAGCAGTACTTC.

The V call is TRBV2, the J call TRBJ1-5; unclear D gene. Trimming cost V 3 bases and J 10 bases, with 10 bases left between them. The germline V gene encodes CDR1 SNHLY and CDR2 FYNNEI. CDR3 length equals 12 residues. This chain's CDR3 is CASSDRLLPQHF. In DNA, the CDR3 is TGTGCCAGCAGTGACAGGTTGCTTCCCCAGCATTTT.

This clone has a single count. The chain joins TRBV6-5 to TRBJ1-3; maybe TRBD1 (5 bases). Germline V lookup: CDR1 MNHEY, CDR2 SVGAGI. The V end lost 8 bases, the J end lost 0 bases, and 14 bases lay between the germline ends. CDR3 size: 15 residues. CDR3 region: CASARGLNSGNTIYF. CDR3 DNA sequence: TGTGCCAGCGCCCGGGGACTGAACTCTGGAAACACCATATATTTT.

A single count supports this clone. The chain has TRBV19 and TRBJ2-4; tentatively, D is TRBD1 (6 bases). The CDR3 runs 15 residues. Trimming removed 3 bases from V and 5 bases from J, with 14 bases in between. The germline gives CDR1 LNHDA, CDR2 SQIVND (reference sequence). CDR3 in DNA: TGTGCCAGTAGTATCTCGACAGGACGGGAAAACATTCAGTACTTC. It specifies CASSISTGRENIQYF.

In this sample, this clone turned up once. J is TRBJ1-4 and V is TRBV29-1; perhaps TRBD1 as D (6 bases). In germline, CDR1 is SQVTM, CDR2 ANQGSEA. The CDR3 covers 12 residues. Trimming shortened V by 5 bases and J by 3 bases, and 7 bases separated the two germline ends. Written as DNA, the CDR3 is TGCAGCGTTACAGGGTCTAATGAAAAACTGTTTTTT. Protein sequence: CSVTGSNEKLFF.

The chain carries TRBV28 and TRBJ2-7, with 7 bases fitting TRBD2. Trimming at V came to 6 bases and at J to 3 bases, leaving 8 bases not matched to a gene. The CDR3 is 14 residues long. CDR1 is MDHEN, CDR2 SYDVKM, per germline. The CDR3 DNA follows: TGTGCCAGCAGCCCGGGGGGACCCCGCTACGAGCAGTACTTC. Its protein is CASSPGGPRYEQYF.

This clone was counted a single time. The CDR3 loop is CASSPTGGGTYNEQFF. The CDR3 nucleotides are TGTGCCAGCAGCCCCACGGGAGGGGGAACCTACAATGAGCAGTTCTTC. The chain carries TRBV7-3 and TRBJ2-1; 8 positions match TRBD2. After removal of 5 bases from V and 2 bases from J, the junction contained 8 bases not matched to a gene. The CDR3 has 16 amino acids. Germline V CDR1 and CDR2: SGHTA, FQGTGA.

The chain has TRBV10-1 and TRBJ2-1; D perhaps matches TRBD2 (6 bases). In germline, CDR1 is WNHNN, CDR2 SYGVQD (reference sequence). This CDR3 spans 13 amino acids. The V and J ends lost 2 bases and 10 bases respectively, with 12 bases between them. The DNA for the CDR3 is TGCGCCAGCAGTGAGAACGGGGGTGGAGAGCAGTTCTTC. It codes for CASSENGGGEQFF.

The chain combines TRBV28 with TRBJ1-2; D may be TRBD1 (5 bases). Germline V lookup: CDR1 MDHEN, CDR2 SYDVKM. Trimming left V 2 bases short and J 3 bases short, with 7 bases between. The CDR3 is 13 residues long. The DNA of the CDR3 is TGTGCCAGCAGTTTAGCGACAGACTATGGCTACACCTTC. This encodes CASSLATDYGYTF.

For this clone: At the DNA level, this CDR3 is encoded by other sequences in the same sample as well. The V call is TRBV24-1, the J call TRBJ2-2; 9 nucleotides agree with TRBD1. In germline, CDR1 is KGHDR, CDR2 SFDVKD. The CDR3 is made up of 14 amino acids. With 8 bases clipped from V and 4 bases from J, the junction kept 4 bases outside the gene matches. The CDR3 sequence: CATKGQGGTGELFF. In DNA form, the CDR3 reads TGTGCCACCAAGGGACAGGGTGGCACCGGGGAGCTGTTTTTT.

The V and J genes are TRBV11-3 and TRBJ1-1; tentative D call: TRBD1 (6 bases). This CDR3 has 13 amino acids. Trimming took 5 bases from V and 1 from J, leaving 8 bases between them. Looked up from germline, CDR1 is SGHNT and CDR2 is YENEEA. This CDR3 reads CASSRTENTEAFF. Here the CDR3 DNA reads TGTGCCAGCAGCCGGACAGAGAACACTGAAGCTTTCTTT.

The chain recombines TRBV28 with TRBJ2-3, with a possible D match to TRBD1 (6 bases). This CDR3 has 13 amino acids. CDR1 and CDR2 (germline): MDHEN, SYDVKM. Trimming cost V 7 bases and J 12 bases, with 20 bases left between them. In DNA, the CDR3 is TGTGCCAGCACCACTAGAACAGGGTATCCTCAGTATTTT. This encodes CASTTRTGYPQYF.

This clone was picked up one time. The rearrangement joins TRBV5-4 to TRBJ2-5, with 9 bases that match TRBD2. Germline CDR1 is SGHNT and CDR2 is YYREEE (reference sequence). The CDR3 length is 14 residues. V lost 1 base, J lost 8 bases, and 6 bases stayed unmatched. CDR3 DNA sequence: TGTGCCAGCAGCTTGAGGCGGGAGGGGTACACCCAGTACTTC. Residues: CASSLRREGYTQYF.